Included here is one TCR beta chain sequence, with context. What it binds is not known. The CDR3 sequence is 14 residues long. V was trimmed by 6 bases and J by 4 bases, leaving 16 bases between them. Germline V gene lookup returns CDR1 MNHNS and CDR2 SASEGT. This entry is derived from a study of T cell repertoires in cytomegalovirus infection. TCRdb re-called the reads through MiXCR, storing one row per CDR3 protein. Of under 150,000 distinct CDR3 sequences in the sample, 24% were seen once. V is TRBV6-1 and J is TRBJ2-7, with D possibly called TRBD1 or TRBD2 (5 bases each). This TCR came from a human donor in good health (CMV status not recorded). Some clones in this sample may be carry-over from other donors' samples. The specimen sequenced was PBMCs, sequenced either directly or after in vitro stimulation (not recorded which). The CDR3 bases are TGTGCCAGCAGACGGGGTTTCGGGGCTTACGAGCAGTACGTC. Its protein is CASRRGFGAYEQYV.